The text below deals with one T cell receptor beta chain. Its antigen is currently unknown. The data belong to a study of CD8+CD57+ T cells in acquired aplastic anemia. Profiling of TCR beta VDJ combinations and CDR3 sequences used genomic DNA as template. TCRdb reprocessed the reads with MiXCR, giving one entry per CDR3 protein. The sample has about 420,000 distinct CDR3 sequences, 65% to 80% seen once. General study results and limits: Between patients and controls, around 31 CD8+ CDR3 sequences were found in common. Patient and control CD8+ Simpson's diversity was not significantly different.

The clonotype comes from a human donor in good health, serving as a control. Specimen: sorted CD4+, CD8+, or CD8+CD57+ T cells (not recorded which) from PBMCs.

CDR3 loop: CASSIPGQGVYTF. CDR3 DNA: TGCGCCAGCAGCATACCGGGGCAGGGGGTCTACACCTTC. The chain links TRBV5-1 to TRBJ1-2, with 7 positions matching TRBD1. The V gene end was trimmed by 4 bases and the J gene end by 10 bases; junction bases not matched to a gene: 10. Germline V gene lookup returns CDR1 SGHRS and CDR2 YFSETQ. This CDR3 is 13 amino acids long. Drawing the rest from reference TRBV5-1 and TRBJ1-2, the complete variable domain is KAGVTQTPRYLIKTRGQQVTLSCSPISGHRSVSWYQQTPGQGLQFLFEYFSETQRNKGNFPGRFSGRQFSNSRSEMNVSTLELGDSALYLCASSIPGQGVYTFGSGTRLTVV.